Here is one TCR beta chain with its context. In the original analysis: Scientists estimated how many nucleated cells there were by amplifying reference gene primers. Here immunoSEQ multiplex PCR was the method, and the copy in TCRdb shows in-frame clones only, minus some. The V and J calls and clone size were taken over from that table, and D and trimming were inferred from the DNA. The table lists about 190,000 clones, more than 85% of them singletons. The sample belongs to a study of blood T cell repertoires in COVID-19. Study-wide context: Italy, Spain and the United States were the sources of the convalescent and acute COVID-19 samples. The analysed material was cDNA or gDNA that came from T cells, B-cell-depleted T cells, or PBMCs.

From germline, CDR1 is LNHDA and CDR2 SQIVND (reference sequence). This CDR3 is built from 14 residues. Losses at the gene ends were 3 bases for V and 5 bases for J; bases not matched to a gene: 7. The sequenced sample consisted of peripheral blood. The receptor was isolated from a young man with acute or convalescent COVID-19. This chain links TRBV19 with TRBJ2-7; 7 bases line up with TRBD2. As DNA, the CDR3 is TGTGCCAGTAGTATTGGGGGGGGAATCGACGAGCAGTACTTC. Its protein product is CASSIGGGIDEQYF.